The T cell receptor beta chain under discussion was sequenced for a study of technical replicates of blood from a few donors. This table comes from immunoSEQ multiplex PCR, and its TCRdb copy is limited to in-frame clones, with some not included. The table lists more than 65,000 clones, 95% to 97% of them singletons, with about 0.28% in the top ten. This TCR was recovered from a human donor in good health. Specimen: T cells isolated from PBMCs.

Here the CDR3 reads CASSIGENTEAFF. Here the CDR3 DNA reads TGTGCCAGTAGTATAGGCGAGAACACTGAAGCTTTCTTT. The J gene is TRBJ1-1, the V gene TRBV19; D not certain. CDR3 length: 13 amino acids. The V gene lost 1 base and the J gene lost 1 base, with 4 bases spanning the gap. The germline V gene encodes CDR1 LNHDA and CDR2 SQIVND (reference sequence).